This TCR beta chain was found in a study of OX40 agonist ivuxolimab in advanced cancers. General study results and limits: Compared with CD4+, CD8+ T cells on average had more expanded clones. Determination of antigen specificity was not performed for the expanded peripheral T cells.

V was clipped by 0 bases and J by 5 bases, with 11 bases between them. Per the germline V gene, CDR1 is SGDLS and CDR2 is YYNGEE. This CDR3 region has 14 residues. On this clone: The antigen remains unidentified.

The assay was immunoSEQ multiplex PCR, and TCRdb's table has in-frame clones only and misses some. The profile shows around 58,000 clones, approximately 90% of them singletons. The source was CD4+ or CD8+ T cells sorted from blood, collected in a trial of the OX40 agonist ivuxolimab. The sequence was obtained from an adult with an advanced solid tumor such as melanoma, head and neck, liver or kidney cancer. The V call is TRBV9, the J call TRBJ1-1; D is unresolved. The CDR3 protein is CASSVEGMGTEAFF. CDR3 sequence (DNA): TGTGCCAGCAGCGTAGAAGGGATGGGGACTGAAGCTTTCTTT.